The 11 T cell receptor beta chains presented below share a single source sample, sequenced in a study of T-cell reconstitution after alpha-beta-depleted transplantation in children. Preparing the TCRbeta library involved the use of unique molecular identifiers. Each CDR3 protein gets one entry after TCRdb re-called the PCR reads with MiXCR. The sample includes over 150,000 distinct CDR3 sequences, approximately 6.9% of them seen just once. Sequences were derived from PBMCs, sampled before TCRalphabeta/CD19-depleted stem cell transplant. All receptors come from a boy aged 2-9 years with acute lymphoblastic leukemia, due to receive a stem cell transplant.

The gene calls are TRBV30 and TRBJ2-4, with 8 bases fitting TRBD1. Germline CDR1 GTSNPN, CDR2 SVGIG (reference sequence). The CDR3 has 14 residues. J gave up 1 base and V 5 bases, and 4 bases lay outside the gene matches. The CDR3 nucleotides are TGTGCCTGGGAGACAGGGGTGGCCAAAAACATTCAGTACTTC. This sequence encodes CAWETGVAKNIQYF.

The sample holds many counts of this clonotype. The gene calls are TRBV7-8 and TRBJ2-7; D not certain. V was trimmed by 1 base and J by 0 bases, leaving 7 bases between them. The CDR3 runs 14 residues. Germline V gene data show CDR1 as SGHVS and CDR2 as FQNEAQ. The CDR3 here is CASSLDYTSYEQYF. CDR3 DNA sequence: TGTGCCAGCAGCTTAGATTACACCTCCTACGAGCAGTACTTC.

This clonotype has more than one count but fewer than ten. The chain is built from TRBV6-1 and TRBJ2-7, with D possibly being TRBD1 or TRBD2 (5 bases each). The CDR3 consists of 14 residues. Germline loops: CDR1 MNHNS, CDR2 SASEGT. V shed 5 bases and J shed 6 bases, with 17 bases lying between them. CDR3 bases: TGTGCCAGCAGTCCCCGGGGTGGGGACCGCGAGCAGTACTTC. Translating it yields CASSPRGGDREQYF.

This clonotype was seen many times. This chain connects TRBV28 to TRBJ2-4; D remains unclear. Per germline, CDR1 MDHEN and CDR2 SYDVKM. With 7 bases removed from V and 0 bases from J, the gap between germline ends came to 22 bases. CDR3 size: 18 residues. The CDR3 nucleotides are TGTGCCAGCACCAGGAGAACTTCTTTGGCTCTAGCCAAAAACATTCAGTACTTC. The encoded protein is CASTRRTSLALAKNIQYF.

This clonotype was seen a handful of times. The chain combines TRBV6-2 or TRBV6-3 with TRBJ2-5; 8 nucleotides line up with TRBD2. CDR1 and CDR2 (germline): MNHEY, SVGEGT. V was pared by 1 base and J by 4 bases, with 2 bases of the junction left unmatched. The CDR3 covers 14 residues. The CDR3 sequence is CASSYLRGVETQYF. Written as DNA, the CDR3 is TGTGCCAGCAGTTACTTGCGGGGGGTAGAGACCCAGTACTTC.

The table lists this clonotype with many counts. The chain combines TRBV5-1 with TRBJ2-1, with D perhaps matching TRBD1 or TRBD2 (6 bases each). The germline V and J ends were trimmed by 4 bases and 5 bases, with 16 bases remaining between them. This CDR3 is built from 15 residues. Per germline, CDR1 SGHRS and CDR2 YFSETQ. The CDR3 loop reads CASSPRGTRNNEQFF. The CDR3 coding sequence is TGCGCCAGCAGCCCGAGGGGGACTCGGAACAATGAGCAGTTCTTC.

This clonotype was counted many times. This rearrangement joins TRBV5-1 to TRBJ1-1; D gene unclear. The CDR3 has 12 residues. Between the trimmed V and J ends, which lost 5 bases and 3 bases, there was a span of 8 bases. Germline V lookup: CDR1 SGHRS, CDR2 YFSETQ. In DNA, the CDR3 is TGCGCCAGCAGAGATCGGGACACTGAAGCTTTCTTT. Amino acids: CASRDRDTEAFF.

This clonotype has a count of ten or more. The chain carries TRBV29-1 and TRBJ1-2; TRBD1 matches 8 bases. Germline V gene data show CDR1 as SQVTM and CDR2 as ANQGSEA. V was clipped by 5 bases and J by 3 bases; unmatched bases: 8. The CDR3 has 14 residues. For the CDR3, the DNA is TGCAGCGTTCCAGGACAGGGTAGACACTATGGCTACACCTTC. It codes for CSVPGQGRHYGYTF.

This clonotype was observed at least ten times. The V call is TRBV20-1, the J call TRBJ1-2; 10 positions agree with TRBD1. Per the germline V gene, CDR1 is DFQATT and CDR2 is SNEGSKA (reference sequence). The J segment lost 4 bases and the V segment lost 3 bases, leaving 5 bases of the junction unmatched. The CDR3 is 14 amino acids. The CDR3 bases are TGCAGTGCTAGTCGGGACAGGGGACGCTATGGCTACACCTTC. Residues: CSASRDRGRYGYTF.

This clonotype occurred many times. The chain has TRBV5-1 and TRBJ1-5; D remains unclear. Per germline, CDR1 SGHRS and CDR2 YFSETQ. Trimming took off 4 bases at V and 3 bases at J, with 11 bases between the two ends. This CDR3 spans 14 amino acids. The CDR3 region is CASSPEPNNQPQHF. In DNA form, the CDR3 reads TGCGCCAGCAGCCCAGAGCCAAACAATCAGCCCCAGCATTTT.

A note on this clonotype: A much more abundant neighbour one base away suggests this may be a read error. The chain has TRBV20-1 and TRBJ2-3; no clear D. Germline assignment: CDR1 DFQATT and CDR2 SNEGSKA (reference sequence). CDR3 length equals 15 residues. V was pared by 2 bases and J by 4 bases, with 16 bases between. CDR3 loop: CSARIPFPFSDTQYF. CDR3 in DNA: TGCAGTGCTAGAATCCCCTTCCCTTTTTCAGATACGCAGTATTTT.